This TCR beta chain is drawn from a study of human T cells and chemical hapten exposure. This clonotype was found a few times. TCRdb reprocessed the RACE reads with MiXCR, giving one entry per CDR3 protein. Of about 340,000 distinct CDR3 sequences listed, approximately 6.3% were seen once; the top ten hold around 8.4%. The time point is: patch test 1, 2 weeks after DPC sensitization. Treatment denoted: therapeutic diphenylcyclopropenone sensitization with weekly scalp DPC. The sequence was collected from a young woman with alopecia areata. Some clones in this sample may be carry-over from other donors' samples. Sequences were derived from whole blood, sampled in connection with sensitization to the hapten diphenylcyclopropenone (DPC).

As DNA, the CDR3 is TGTGCCAGCAGCCATTGGAGCACAGATACGCAGTATTTT. Translation gives CASSHWSTDTQYF. The V and J genes are TRBV11-2 and TRBJ2-3; no clear D gene. The V gene lost 5 bases and the J gene lost 0 bases, with 6 bases spanning the gap. The length of the CDR3 is 13 residues. Germline V CDR1 and CDR2: SGHAT, FQNNGV. Supplemented by reference TRBV11-2 and TRBJ2-3, the full variable domain reads EAGVAQSPRYKIIEKRQSVAFWCNPISGHATLYWYQQILGQGPKLLIQFQNNGVVDDSQLPKDRFSAERLKGVDSTLKIQPAKLEDSAVYLCASSHWSTDTQYFGPGTRLTVL.